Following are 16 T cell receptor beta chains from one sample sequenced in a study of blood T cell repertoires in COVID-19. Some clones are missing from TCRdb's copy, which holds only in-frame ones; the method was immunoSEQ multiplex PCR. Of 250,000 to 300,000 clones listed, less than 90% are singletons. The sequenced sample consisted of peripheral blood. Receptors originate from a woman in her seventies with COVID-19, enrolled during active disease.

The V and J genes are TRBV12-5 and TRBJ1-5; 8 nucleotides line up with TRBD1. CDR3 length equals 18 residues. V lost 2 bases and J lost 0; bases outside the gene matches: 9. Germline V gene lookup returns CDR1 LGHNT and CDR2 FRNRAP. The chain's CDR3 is CASGLKLPGQVSNQPQHF. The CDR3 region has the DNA TGTGCTAGTGGTTTGAAACTTCCGGGACAGGTTAGCAATCAGCCCCAGCATTTT.

The CDR3 protein is CASSLQDIGNEQFF. DNA for the CDR3: TGTGCCAGTAGTCTTCAGGACATAGGAAATGAGCAGTTCTTC. The gene calls are TRBV19 and TRBJ2-1, with D possibly TRBD1 on 5 matching bases. Germline loops: CDR1 LNHDA, CDR2 SQIVND (reference sequence). The CDR3 is 14 amino acids. Between the trimmed V and J ends, which lost 5 bases and 7 bases, there was a span of 15 bases.

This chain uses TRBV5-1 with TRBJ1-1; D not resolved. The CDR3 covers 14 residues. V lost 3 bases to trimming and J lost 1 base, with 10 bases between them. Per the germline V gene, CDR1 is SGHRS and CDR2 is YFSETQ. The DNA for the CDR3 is TGCGCCAGCAGCTCCGATGGGCAGAACACTGAAGCTTTCTTT. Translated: CASSSDGQNTEAFF.

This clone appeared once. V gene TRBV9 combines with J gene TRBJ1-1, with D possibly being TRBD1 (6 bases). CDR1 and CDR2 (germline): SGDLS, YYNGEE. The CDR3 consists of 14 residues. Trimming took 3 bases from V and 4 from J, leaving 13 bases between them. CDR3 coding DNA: TGTGCCAGCAGCGACCCACAGGGAGCCACTGAAGCTTTCTTT. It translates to CASSDPQGATEAFF.

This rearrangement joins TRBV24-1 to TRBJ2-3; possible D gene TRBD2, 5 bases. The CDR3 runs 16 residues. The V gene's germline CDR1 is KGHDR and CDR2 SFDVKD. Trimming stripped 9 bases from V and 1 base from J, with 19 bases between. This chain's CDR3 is CATAPRRPEGTDTQYF. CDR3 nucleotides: TGTGCCACCGCCCCGCGGAGACCGGAGGGCACAGATACGCAGTATTTT.

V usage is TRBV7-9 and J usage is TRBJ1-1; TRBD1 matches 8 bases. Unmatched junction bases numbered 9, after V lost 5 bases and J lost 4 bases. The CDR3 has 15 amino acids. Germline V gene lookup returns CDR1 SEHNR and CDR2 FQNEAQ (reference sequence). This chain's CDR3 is CASSPGQGVGTEAFF. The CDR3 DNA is TGTGCCAGCAGCCCCGGACAGGGTGTAGGCACTGAAGCTTTCTTT.

CDR3 nucleotides: TGTGCCAGCAGCAACCCGGGACAGGGGGACGAGCAGTACTTC. It specifies CASSNPGQGDEQYF. The chain recombines TRBV5-4 with TRBJ2-7; TRBD1 matches 11 bases. CDR1 is SGHNT and CDR2 is YYREEE in the germline V gene (reference sequence). V lost 4 bases, J lost 5 bases, and 5 bases stayed unmatched. This CDR3 spans 14 amino acids.

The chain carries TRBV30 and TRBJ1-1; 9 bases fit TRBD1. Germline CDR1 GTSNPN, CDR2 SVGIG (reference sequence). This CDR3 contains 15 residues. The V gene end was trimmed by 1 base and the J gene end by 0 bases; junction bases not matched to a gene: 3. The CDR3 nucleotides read TGTGCCTGGAGTGGGACAGGGGAGGTGAACACTGAAGCTTTCTTT. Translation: CAWSGTGEVNTEAFF.

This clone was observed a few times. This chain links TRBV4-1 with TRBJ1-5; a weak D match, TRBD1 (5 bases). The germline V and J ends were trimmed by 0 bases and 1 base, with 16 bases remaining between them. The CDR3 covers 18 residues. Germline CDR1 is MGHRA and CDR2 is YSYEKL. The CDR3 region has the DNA TGCGCCAGCAGCCAAGATCTTGCTGGGGCCGTGAGCAATCAGCCCCAGCATTTT. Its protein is CASSQDLAGAVSNQPQHF.

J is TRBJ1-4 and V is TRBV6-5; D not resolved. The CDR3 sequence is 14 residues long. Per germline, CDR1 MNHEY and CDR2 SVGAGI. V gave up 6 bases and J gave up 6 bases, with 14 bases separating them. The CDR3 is CASRVSLSDEKLFF. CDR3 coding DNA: TGTGCCAGCAGGGTGTCTCTCAGCGATGAAAAACTGTTTTTT.

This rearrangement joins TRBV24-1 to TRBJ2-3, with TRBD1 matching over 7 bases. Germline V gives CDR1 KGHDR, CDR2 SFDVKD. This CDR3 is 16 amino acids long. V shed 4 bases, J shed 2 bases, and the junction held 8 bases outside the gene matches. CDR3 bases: TGTGCCACCAGTGACCCCGGACAGGAAGACACAGATACGCAGTATTTT. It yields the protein CATSDPGQEDTDTQYF.

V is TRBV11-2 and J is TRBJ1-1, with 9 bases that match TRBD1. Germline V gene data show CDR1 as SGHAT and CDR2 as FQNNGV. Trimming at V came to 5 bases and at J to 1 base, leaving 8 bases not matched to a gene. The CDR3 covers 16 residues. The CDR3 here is CASSPGTGYPNTEAFF. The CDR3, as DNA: TGTGCCAGCAGCCCCGGGACAGGGTATCCGAACACTGAAGCTTTCTTT.

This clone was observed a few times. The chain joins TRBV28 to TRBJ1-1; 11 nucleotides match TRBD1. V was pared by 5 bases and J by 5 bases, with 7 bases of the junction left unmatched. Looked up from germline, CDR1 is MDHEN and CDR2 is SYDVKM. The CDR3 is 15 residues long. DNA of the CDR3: TGTGCCAGCAGTCCCCCAGGGACAGGGGGTACTGAAGCTTTCTTT. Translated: CASSPPGTGGTEAFF. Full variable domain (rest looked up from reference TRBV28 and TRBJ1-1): DVKVTQSSRYLVKRTGEKVFLECVQDMDHENMFWYRQDPGLGLRLIYFSYDVKMKEKGDIPEGYSVSREKKERFSLILESASTNQTSMYLCASSPPGTGGTEAFFGQGTRLTVV.

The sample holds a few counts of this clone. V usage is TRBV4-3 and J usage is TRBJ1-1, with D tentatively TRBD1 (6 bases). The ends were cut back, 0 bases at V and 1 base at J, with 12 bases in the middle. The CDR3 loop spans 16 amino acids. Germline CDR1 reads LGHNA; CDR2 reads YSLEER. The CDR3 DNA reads TGCGCCAGCAGCCAAGATCGGGGACATCGGAACACTGAAGCTTTCTTT. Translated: CASSQDRGHRNTEAFF.

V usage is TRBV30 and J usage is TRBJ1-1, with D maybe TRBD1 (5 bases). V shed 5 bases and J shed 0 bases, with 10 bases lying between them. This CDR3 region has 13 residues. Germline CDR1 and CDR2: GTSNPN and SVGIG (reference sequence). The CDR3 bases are TGTGCCTGGGGAAGACAGTTGAACACTGAAGCTTTCTTT. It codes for CAWGRQLNTEAFF. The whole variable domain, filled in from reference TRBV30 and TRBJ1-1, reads SQTIHQWPATLVQPVGSPLSLECTVEGTSNPNLYWYRQAAGRGLQLLFYSVGIGQISSEVPQNLSASRPQDRQFILSSKKLLLSDSGFYLCAWGRQLNTEAFFGQGTRLTVV.

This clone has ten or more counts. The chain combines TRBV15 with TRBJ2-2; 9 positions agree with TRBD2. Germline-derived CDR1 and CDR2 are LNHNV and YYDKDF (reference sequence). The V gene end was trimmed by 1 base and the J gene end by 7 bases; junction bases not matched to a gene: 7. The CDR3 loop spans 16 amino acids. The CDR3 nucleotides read TGTGCCACCAGCAGAGGCGGGGGGGCGATAGACGGGGAGCTGTTTTTT. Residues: CATSRGGGAIDGELFF.